The clone carrying this TCR beta chain appeared a few times. This sample is part of a study of blood T cell repertoires in COVID-19. Study background: PBMCs, B-cell-depleted T cells, or T cells were the source of the cDNA or gDNA that made up the material.

The assay was immunoSEQ multiplex PCR, and TCRdb's table has in-frame clones only and misses some. This sample yields about 150,000 clones, of which around 85% are seen a single time; approximately 7% belongs to the top ten. Germline lookup yields CDR1 ENHRY and CDR2 SYGVKD. This CDR3 region has 13 residues. The J segment lost 7 bases and the V segment lost 9 bases, leaving 2 bases of the junction unmatched. Sequencing input: peripheral blood. The V gene is TRBV10-3, the J gene TRBJ2-1; 14 positions match TRBD2. The TCR was taken from a man aged 80 or over with COVID-19, enrolled during active disease. The CDR3 region is CAMTSGGENEQFF. CDR3 DNA sequence: TGTGCCATGACTAGCGGGGGGGAGAATGAGCAGTTCTTC.